This TCR beta chain originates from a study of shared clonotypes between healthy human individuals. Notes on the study in general: Among donors, the sharing of clonotypes was expected to be influenced by sequencing depth. Compared with memory subsets, naive subsets generally had larger estimated richness.

This clone turned up a few times. Its antigen is unidentified. Germline V gene sequence: CDR1 LNHDA, CDR2 SQIVND (reference sequence). There are 15 residues in the CDR3. With V trimmed by 4 bases and J by 8 bases, 5 bases remained unmatched. This table comes from immunoSEQ multiplex PCR, and its TCRdb copy is limited to in-frame clones, with some not included. This table holds some 2.3 million clones, 85% to 95% found once. The study drew its donors from healthy HIV-negative adults without recent acute infections or vaccinations. Sequencing was performed on naive CD4+ T cells from PBMCs. Subset indicated: CD45RA+ positively selected. The receptor's source is a man between 18 and 35 years old in good health. Some clones in this sample may be carry-over from other donors' samples. This chain joins TRBV19 and TRBJ2-2, with 12 bases aligning to TRBD2. CDR3 coding DNA: TGTGCCAGTAGTACCCCAGGGACTAGCGGGGGGGAGCTGTTTTTT. This sequence encodes CASSTPGTSGGELFF. The full variable domain, its missing parts supplied by reference TRBV19 and TRBJ2-2, is DGGITQSPKYLFRKEGQNVTLSCEQNLNHDAMYWYRQDPGQGLRLIYYSQIVNDFQKGDIAEGYSVSREKKESFPLTVTSAQKNPTAFYLCASSTPGTSGGELFFGEGSRLTVL.